Listed here are 19 T cell receptor beta chains from one sample, sequenced in a study of blood T cell repertoires in COVID-19. Assay: immunoSEQ multiplex PCR; the TCRdb copy retains only in-frame clones and omits some. The repertoire consists of 400,000 or so clones, with 88% occurring once and the leading ten covering roughly 2%. The material sequenced was PBMCs or T cells enriched from blood (not recorded which). The receptors were sampled from a woman in her thirties or forties with acute COVID-19.

This chain joins TRBV6-5 and TRBJ2-7; TRBD1 matches at 10 bases. The CDR3 has 15 residues. From germline, CDR1 is MNHEY and CDR2 SVGAGI. Trimming cost V 5 bases and J 5 bases; bases outside gene matches: 9. The CDR3 loop is CASSRLGTGAHEQYF. DNA for the CDR3: TGTGCCAGCAGTCGGCTTGGGACAGGGGCCCACGAGCAGTACTTC.

V usage is TRBV19 and J usage is TRBJ2-1; 7 bases are a match to TRBD1. The CDR3 loop spans 15 amino acids. After removal of 1 base from V and 3 bases from J, the junction contained 3 bases not matched to a gene. Germline assignment: CDR1 LNHDA and CDR2 SQIVND (reference sequence). CDR3 residues: CASSIGQGNYNEQFF. Written as DNA, the CDR3 is TGTGCCAGTAGTATAGGACAGGGAAACTACAATGAGCAGTTCTTC.

A few counts support this clone. This chain joins TRBV7-2 and TRBJ1-6, with 7 bases that match TRBD1. This CDR3 comprises 14 residues. J lost 8 bases, V lost 3 bases, and 4 bases had no gene match. Germline-derived CDR1 and CDR2 are SGHTA and FQGNSA. CDR3 sequence: CASSLTGLDSPLHF. The CDR3 nucleotides read TGTGCCAGCAGCTTGACAGGGCTCGATTCACCCCTCCACTTT.

J is TRBJ2-5 and V is TRBV5-4; D uncertain. The germline V and J ends were trimmed by 0 bases and 3 bases, with 6 bases remaining between them. This CDR3 comprises 13 residues. CDR1 SGHNT and CDR2 YYREEE come from the germline V gene (reference sequence). Here the CDR3 DNA reads TGTGCCAGCAGCTTGGGTCAGAAAGAGACCCAGTACTTC. Translation gives CASSLGQKETQYF. Full variable domain (rest looked up from reference TRBV5-4 and TRBJ2-5): ETGVTQSPTHLIKTRGQQVTLRCSSQSGHNTVSWYQQALGQGPQFIFQYYREEENGRGNFPPRFSGLQFPNYSSELNVNALELDDSALYLCASSLGQKETQYFGPGTRLLVL.

The rearrangement links TRBV11-2 to TRBJ1-1; tentatively, D is TRBD1 (5 bases). Trimming left V 1 base short and J 1 base short, with 10 bases between. Germline V gene sequence: CDR1 SGHAT, CDR2 FQNNGV. CDR3 length: 15 residues. DNA for the CDR3: TGTGCCAGCAGCTTAGTGGGAGGGGCGAACACTGAAGCTTTCTTT. This gives the protein CASSLVGGANTEAFF. The entire variable domain, with the rest obtained from reference TRBV11-2 and TRBJ1-1, is as follows: EAGVAQSPRYKIIEKRQSVAFWCNPISGHATLYWYQQILGQGPKLLIQFQNNGVVDDSQLPKDRFSAERLKGVDSTLKIQPAKLEDSAVYLCASSLVGGANTEAFFGQGTRLTVV.

This sequence joins TRBV5-1 and TRBJ2-1, with 7 nucleotides matching TRBD2. Germline CDR1 and CDR2: SGHRS and YFSETQ. Trimming removed 5 bases from V and 3 bases from J; junction bases left unmatched: 8. CDR3 length equals 15 residues. In nucleotides, the CDR3 is TGCGCCAGCAGGGACAAGCGGGGAGGCTACAATGAGCAGTTCTTC. Translation gives CASRDKRGGYNEQFF. Based on the CDR3 plus reference TRBV5-1 and TRBJ2-1, the full variable domain is KAGVTQTPRYLIKTRGQQVTLSCSPISGHRSVSWYQQTPGQGLQFLFEYFSETQRNKGNFPGRFSGRQFSNSRSEMNVSTLELGDSALYLCASRDKRGGYNEQFFGPGTRLTVL.

The J gene is TRBJ2-3, the V gene TRBV24-1; D call uncertain. This CDR3 has 13 residues. Germline CDR1 KGHDR, CDR2 SFDVKD. Trimming pared 4 bases from V and 3 bases from J, leaving 7 bases between. The CDR3 coding sequence is TGTGCCACCAGTGAGAGAGCAACAGATACGCAGTATTTT. Translated, it gives CATSERATDTQYF.

This clone was observed once. This chain links TRBV6-6 with TRBJ1-3; the D is unclear. The CDR3 is 12 amino acids. CDR1 is MNHNY and CDR2 is SVGAGI in the germline V gene (reference sequence). Trimming took 7 bases from V and 4 from J, leaving 8 bases between them. CDR3 sequence reads: CASISFGNTIYF. Written as DNA, the CDR3 is TGTGCCAGCATTAGTTTCGGAAACACCATATATTTT.

Here the CDR3 DNA reads TGTGCCAGCAGCGCCCTAGAAAGCTCTGGAAACACCATATATTTT. Amino acid sequence: CASSALESSGNTIYF. The chain is built from TRBV9 and TRBJ1-3; D unresolved. Germline V CDR1 and CDR2: SGDLS, YYNGEE. Trimming shortened V by 3 bases and J by 0 bases, and 10 bases separated the two germline ends. The CDR3 is 15 amino acids. The full variable domain, with the rest looked up from reference TRBV9 and TRBJ1-3, is DSGVTQTPKHLITATGQRVTLRCSPRSGDLSVYWYQQSLDQGLQFLIQYYNGEERAKGNILERFSAQQFPDLHSELNLSSLELGDSALYFCASSALESSGNTIYFGEGSWLTVV.

Details on this clone: At the DNA level, this CDR3 is encoded by other sequences in the same sample as well. The V and J genes are TRBV9 and TRBJ2-1; the match to TRBD2 covers 10 bases. Unmatched junction bases numbered 4, after V lost 3 bases and J lost 4 bases. The germline CDR1 and CDR2 sequences are SGDLS and YYNGEE. The CDR3 covers 15 residues. CDR3 DNA: TGTGCCAGCAGCGAGAGCGGGGGGGCATACAATGAGCAGTTCTTC. Its protein is CASSESGGAYNEQFF.

The gene calls are TRBV5-1 and TRBJ2-3; D uncertain. Germline V CDR1 and CDR2: SGHRS, YFSETQ. The CDR3 consists of 13 residues. The ends were cut back, 2 bases at V and 5 bases at J, with 9 bases in the middle. The CDR3 spells CASSFDSGDTQYF. CDR3 DNA sequence: TGCGCCAGCAGCTTTGATTCCGGAGATACGCAGTATTTT.

V and J are TRBV19 and TRBJ1-2, with 8 bases fitting TRBD1. The CDR3 is made up of 15 amino acids. Germline CDR1 and CDR2: LNHDA and SQIVND (reference sequence). The ends lost 5 bases at V and 2 bases at J; junction bases unmatched: 7. CDR3 DNA: TGTGCCAGTAGTTCGCCAAGGACAGGGAACTATGGCTACACCTTC. It encodes CASSSPRTGNYGYTF.

The chain couples TRBV7-2 to TRBJ1-5; TRBD1 might be the D (6 bases). Trimming removed 1 base at V and 4 bases at J, with 11 bases between. CDR3 length equals 15 residues. Germline V gene sequence: CDR1 SGHTA, CDR2 FQGNSA. CDR3 in DNA: TGTGCCAGCAGCTTAGTATTCGACAGGAATCAGCCCCAGCATTTT. Translation gives CASSLVFDRNQPQHF.

The V call is TRBV2, the J call TRBJ2-6; weak D call: TRBD2 (6 bases). Germline V lookup: CDR1 SNHLY, CDR2 FYNNEI. The germline V and J ends were trimmed by 6 bases and 2 bases, with 14 bases remaining between them. The CDR3 consists of 16 residues. This CDR3 is CASRVVGGPGANVLTF. CDR3 DNA: TGTGCCAGCAGAGTCGTCGGAGGGCCTGGGGCCAACGTCCTGACTTTC.

This clone occurred a few times. DNA for the CDR3: TGTGCCAGCAGCCGAGAGACAGCGCTTCCCGGGGAGCTGTTTTTT. Translation gives CASSRETALPGELFF. The J gene is TRBJ2-2, the V gene TRBV7-7; tentative D call: TRBD1 (5 bases). V lost 5 bases and J lost 6, with 16 bases in between. The germline CDR1 and CDR2 sequences are SSHAT and FNYEAQ (reference sequence). The CDR3 runs 15 residues.

This clone has a single count. This chain joins TRBV5-5 and TRBJ1-3; TRBD1 matches 7 bases. Germline assignment: CDR1 SGHKS and CDR2 YYEKEE (reference sequence). Unmatched junction bases numbered 5, after V lost 4 bases and J lost 1 base. This CDR3 is built from 15 residues. This CDR3 is CASSVQGVSGNTIYF. Here the CDR3 DNA reads TGTGCCAGCAGCGTCCAGGGGGTTTCTGGAAACACCATATATTTT.

This clone was counted a single time. This sequence joins TRBV5-1 and TRBJ1-4; 8 bases align to TRBD1. Germline V gene data show CDR1 as SGHRS and CDR2 as YFSETQ. Trimming at V came to 0 bases and at J to 8 bases, leaving 6 bases not matched to a gene. This CDR3 has 15 amino acids. In DNA form, the CDR3 reads TGCGCCAGCAGCTTGGGGGACAGGAATTACGAAAAACTGTTTTTT. It specifies CASSLGDRNYEKLFF.

The J gene is TRBJ1-2, the V gene TRBV7-6; 7 positions agree with TRBD1. Germline trimming cut 5 bases from V and 7 bases from J; bases unmatched to any gene: 7. There are 13 residues in the CDR3. The germline V gene encodes CDR1 SGHVS and CDR2 FNYEAQ. The CDR3 loop reads CASSTVRGLGYTF. CDR3 nucleotides: TGTGCCAGCAGCACTGTAAGGGGGCTTGGCTACACCTTC.

The chain uses TRBV3-1 (or the pseudogene TRBV3-2) and TRBJ1-1; TRBD1 might be the D (5 bases). V lost 1 base to trimming and J lost 4 bases, with 13 bases between them. The germline V gene has CDR1 LGHDT and CDR2 YNNKEL (reference sequence). The CDR3 loop spans 15 amino acids. The CDR3 nucleotides read TGTGCCAGCAGCCAAGGAGGACGGGACTCCACTGAAGCTTTCTTT. This translates into CASSQGGRDSTEAFF.